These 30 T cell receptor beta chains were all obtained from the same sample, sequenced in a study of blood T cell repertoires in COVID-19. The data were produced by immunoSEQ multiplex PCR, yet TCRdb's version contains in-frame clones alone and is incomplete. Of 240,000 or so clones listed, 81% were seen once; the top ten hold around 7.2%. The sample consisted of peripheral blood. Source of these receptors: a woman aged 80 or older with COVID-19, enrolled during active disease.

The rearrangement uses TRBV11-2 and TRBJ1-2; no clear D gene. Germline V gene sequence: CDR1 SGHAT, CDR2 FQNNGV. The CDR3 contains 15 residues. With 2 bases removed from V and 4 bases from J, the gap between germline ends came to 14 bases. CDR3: CASSLPRTSLYGYTF. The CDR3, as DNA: TGTGCCAGCAGCTTACCCCGGACTTCCCTCTATGGCTACACCTTC.

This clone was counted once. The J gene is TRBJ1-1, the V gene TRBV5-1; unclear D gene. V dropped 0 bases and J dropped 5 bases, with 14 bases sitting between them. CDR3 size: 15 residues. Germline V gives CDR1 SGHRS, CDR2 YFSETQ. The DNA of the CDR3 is TGCGCCAGCAGCTTGGCGGGAGGGCTGGGGACTGAAGCTTTCTTT. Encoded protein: CASSLAGGLGTEAFF.

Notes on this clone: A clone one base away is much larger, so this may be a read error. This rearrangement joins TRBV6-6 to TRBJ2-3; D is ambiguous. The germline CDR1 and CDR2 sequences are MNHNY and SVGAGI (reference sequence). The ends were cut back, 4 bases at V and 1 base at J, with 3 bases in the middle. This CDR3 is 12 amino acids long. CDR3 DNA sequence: TGTGCCAGCAGTTCCGGCACAGATACGCAGTATTTT. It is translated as CASSSGTDTQYF.

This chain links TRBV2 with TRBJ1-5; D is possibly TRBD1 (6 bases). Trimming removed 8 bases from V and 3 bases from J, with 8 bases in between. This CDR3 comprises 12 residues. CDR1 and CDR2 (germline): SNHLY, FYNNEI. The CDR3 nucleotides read TGTGCCAGCCGGACAGTCAATCAGCCCCAGCATTTT. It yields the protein CASRTVNQPQHF.

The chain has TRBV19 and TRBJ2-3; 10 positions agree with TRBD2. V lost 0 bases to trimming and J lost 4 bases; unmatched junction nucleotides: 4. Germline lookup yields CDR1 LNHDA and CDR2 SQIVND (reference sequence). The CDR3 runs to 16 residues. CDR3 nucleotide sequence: TGTGCCAGTAGTATAGAACCAGCGGGGGGGCCAGATACGCAGTATTTT. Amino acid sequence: CASSIEPAGGPDTQYF.

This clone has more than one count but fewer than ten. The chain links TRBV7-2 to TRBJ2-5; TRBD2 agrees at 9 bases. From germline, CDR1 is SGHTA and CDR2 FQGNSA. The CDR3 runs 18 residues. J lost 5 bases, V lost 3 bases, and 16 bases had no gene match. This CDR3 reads CASSFSSARAGGHETQYF. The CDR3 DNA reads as TGTGCCAGCAGCTTCTCCAGCGCTAGAGCGGGGGGTCACGAGACCCAGTACTTC.

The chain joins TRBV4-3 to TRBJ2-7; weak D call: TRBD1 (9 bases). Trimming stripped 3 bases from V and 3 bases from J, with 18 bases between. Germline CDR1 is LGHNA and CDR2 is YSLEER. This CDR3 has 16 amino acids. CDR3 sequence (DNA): TGCGCCAGCAGCCAGGGCGGGGGGACAGGGCGCTACGAGCAGTACTTC. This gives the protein CASSQGGGTGRYEQYF.

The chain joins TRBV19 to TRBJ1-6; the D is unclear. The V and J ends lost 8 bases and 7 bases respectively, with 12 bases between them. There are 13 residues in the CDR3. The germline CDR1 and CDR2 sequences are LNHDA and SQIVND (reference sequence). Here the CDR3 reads CASQRGNNSPLHF. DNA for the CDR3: TGTGCCAGTCAGCGGGGTAACAATTCACCCCTCCACTTT. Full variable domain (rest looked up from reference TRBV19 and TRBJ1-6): DGGITQSPKYLFRKEGQNVTLSCEQNLNHDAMYWYRQDPGQGLRLIYYSQIVNDFQKGDIAEGYSVSREKKESFPLTVTSAQKNPTAFYLCASQRGNNSPLHFGNGTRLTVT.

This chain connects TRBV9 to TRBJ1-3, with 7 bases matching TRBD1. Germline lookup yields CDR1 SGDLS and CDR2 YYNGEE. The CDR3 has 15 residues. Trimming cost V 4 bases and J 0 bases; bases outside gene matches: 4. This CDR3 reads CASSSGGASGNTIYF. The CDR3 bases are TGTGCCAGCAGCTCAGGGGGTGCCTCTGGAAACACCATATATTTT.

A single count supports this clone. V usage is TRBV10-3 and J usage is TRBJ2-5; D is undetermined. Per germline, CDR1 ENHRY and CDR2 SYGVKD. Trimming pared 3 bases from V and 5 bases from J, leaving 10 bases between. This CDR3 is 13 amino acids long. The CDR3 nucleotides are TGTGCCATCAGTGATCCATCCGGGGAGACCCAGTACTTC. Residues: CAISDPSGETQYF.

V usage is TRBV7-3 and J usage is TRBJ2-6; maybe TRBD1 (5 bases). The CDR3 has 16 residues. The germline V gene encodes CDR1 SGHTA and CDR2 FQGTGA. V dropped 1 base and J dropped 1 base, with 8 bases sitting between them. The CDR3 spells CASSLRSGSGANVLTF. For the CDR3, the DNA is TGTGCCAGCAGCTTAAGATCAGGGTCTGGGGCCAACGTCCTGACTTTC.

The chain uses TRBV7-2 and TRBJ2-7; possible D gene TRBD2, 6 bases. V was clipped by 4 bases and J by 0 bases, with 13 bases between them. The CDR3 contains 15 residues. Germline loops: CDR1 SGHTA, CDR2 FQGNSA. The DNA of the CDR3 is TGTGCCAGCAGCTCGGGAGTTCTCGTCTCCTACGAGCAGTACTTC. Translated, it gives CASSSGVLVSYEQYF.

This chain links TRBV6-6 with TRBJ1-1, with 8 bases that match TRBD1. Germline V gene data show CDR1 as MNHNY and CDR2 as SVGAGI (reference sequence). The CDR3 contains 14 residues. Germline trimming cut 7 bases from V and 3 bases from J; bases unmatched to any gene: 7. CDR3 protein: CASNLQGVDTEAFF. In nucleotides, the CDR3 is TGTGCCAGCAACCTACAGGGGGTGGACACTGAAGCTTTCTTT.

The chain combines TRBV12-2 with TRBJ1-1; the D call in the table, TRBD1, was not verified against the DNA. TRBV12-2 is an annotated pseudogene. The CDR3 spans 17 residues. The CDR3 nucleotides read TGTGCAAGTCGCTTAGATATCGTACGACATTTGAACACTGAAGCTTTCTTT. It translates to CASRLDIVRHLNTEAFF.

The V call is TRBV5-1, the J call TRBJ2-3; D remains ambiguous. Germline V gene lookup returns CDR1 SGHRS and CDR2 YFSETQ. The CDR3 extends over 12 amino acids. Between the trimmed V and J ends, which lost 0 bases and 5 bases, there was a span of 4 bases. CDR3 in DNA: TGCGCCAGCAGCTTGGTCGGAGATACGCAGTATTTT. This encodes CASSLVGDTQYF.

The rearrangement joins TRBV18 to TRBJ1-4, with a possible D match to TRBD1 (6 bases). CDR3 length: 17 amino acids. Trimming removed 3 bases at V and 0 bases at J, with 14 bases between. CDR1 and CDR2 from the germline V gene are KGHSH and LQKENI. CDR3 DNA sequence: TGTGCCAGCTCACCTCGGCAGGGGAAAACAACTAATGAAAAACTGTTTTTT. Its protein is CASSPRQGKTTNEKLFF.

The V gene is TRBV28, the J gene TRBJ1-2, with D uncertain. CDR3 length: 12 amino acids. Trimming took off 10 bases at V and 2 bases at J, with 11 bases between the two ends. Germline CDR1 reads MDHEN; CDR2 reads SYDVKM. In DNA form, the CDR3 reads TGTGCCACTTTCGGGATAAACTATGGCTACACCTTC. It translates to CATFGINYGYTF.

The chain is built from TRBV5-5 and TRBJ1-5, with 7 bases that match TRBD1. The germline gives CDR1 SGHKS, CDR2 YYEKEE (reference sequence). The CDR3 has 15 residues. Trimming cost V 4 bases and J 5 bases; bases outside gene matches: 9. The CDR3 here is CASSATGSGYQPQHF. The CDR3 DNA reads TGTGCCAGCAGCGCGACAGGGTCAGGGTATCAGCCCCAGCATTTT.

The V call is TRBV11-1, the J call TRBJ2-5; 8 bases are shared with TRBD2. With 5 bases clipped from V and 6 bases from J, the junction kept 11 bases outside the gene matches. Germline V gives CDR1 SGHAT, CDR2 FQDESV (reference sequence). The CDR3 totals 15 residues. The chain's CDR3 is CASSPRMREVQTQYF. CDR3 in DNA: TGTGCCAGCAGCCCGCGTATGCGGGAGGTGCAGACCCAGTACTTC.

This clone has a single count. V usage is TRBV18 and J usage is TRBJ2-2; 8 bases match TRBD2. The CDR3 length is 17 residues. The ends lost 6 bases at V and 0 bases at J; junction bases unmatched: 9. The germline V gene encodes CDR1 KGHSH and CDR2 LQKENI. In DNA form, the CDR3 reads TGTGCCAGCTCGCCGACTAGCGCGCAGACGAACACCGGGGAGCTGTTTTTT. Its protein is CASSPTSAQTNTGELFF.

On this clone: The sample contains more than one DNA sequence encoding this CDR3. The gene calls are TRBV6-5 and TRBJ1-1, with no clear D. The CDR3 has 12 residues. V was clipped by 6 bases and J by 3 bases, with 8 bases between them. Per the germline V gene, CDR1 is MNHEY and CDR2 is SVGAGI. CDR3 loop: CASRRGYTEAFF. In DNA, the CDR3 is TGTGCCAGCAGGCGAGGATACACTGAAGCTTTCTTT.

The CDR3 nucleotides are TGTGCCAGCAGCTTCGGTAATGAAAAACTGTTTTTT. As protein: CASSFGNEKLFF. V is TRBV5-6 and J is TRBJ1-4; D gene unclear. Between the trimmed V and J ends, which lost 2 bases and 4 bases, there was a span of 3 bases. Germline V gives CDR1 SGHDT, CDR2 YYEEEE. The CDR3 has 12 amino acids.

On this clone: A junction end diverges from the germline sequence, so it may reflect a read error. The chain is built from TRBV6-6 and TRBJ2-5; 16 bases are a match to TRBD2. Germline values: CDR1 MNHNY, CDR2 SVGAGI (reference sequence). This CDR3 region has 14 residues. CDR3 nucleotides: TGTGCCAGCAGCCCCGGGACTAGCGGGAGGGCCCAAGACTTC. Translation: CASSPGTSGRAQDF.

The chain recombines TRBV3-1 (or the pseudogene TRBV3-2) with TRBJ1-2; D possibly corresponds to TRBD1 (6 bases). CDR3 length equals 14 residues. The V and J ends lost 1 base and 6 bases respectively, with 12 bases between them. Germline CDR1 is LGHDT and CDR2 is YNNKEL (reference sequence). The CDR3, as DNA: TGTGCCAGCAGCCAAGGACAGGTTCGGGATGGCTACACCTTC. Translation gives CASSQGQVRDGYTF.

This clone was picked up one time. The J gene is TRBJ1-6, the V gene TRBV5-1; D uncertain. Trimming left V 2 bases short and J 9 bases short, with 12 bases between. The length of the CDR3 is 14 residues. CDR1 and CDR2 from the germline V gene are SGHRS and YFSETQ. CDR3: CASSFGRGSSPLHF. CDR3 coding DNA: TGCGCCAGCAGCTTTGGACGCGGGAGTTCACCCCTCCACTTT.

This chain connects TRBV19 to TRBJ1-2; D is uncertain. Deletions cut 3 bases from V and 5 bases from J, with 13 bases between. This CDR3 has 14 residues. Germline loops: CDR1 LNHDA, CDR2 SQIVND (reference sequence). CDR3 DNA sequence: TGTGCCAGTAGTATCGGTCTTTCGTGGTATGGCTACACCTTC. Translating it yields CASSIGLSWYGYTF.

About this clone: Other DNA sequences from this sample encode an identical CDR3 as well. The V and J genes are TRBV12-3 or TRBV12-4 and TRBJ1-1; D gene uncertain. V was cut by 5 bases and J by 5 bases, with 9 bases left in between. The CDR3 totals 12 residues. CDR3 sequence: CASSPRGTEAFF. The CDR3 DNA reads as TGTGCCAGCAGTCCCCGGGGTACTGAAGCTTTCTTT.

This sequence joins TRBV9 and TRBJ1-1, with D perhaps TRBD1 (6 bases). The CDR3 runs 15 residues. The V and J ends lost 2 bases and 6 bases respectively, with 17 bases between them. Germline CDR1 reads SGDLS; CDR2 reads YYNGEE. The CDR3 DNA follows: TGTGCCAGCAGCGTCTCGACAGGTCGCGGGTCTGAAGCTTTCTTT. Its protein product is CASSVSTGRGSEAFF.

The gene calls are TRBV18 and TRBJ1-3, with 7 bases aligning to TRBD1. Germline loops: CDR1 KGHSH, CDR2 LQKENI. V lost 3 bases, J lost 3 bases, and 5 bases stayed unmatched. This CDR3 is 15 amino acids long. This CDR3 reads CASSPNRGGGNTIYF. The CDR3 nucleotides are TGTGCCAGCTCACCGAACAGGGGAGGTGGAAACACCATATATTTT. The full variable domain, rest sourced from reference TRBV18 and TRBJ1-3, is NAGVMQNPRHLVRRRGQEARLRCSPMKGHSHVYWYRQLPEEGLKFMVYLQKENIIDESGMPKERFSAEFPKEGPSILRIQQVVRGDSAAYFCASSPNRGGGNTIYFGEGSWLTVV.

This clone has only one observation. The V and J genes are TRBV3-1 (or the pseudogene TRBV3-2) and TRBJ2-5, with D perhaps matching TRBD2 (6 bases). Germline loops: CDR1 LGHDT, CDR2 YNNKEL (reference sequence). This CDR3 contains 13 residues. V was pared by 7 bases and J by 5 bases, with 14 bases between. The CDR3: CASKRGGVETQYF. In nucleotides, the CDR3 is TGTGCCAGCAAAAGGGGCGGGGTGGAGACCCAGTACTTC.